A single sample is the source of the 22 T cell receptor beta chains below, sequenced in a study of Tregs in tolerant kidney transplant recipients. Libraries were prepared by immunoSEQ multiplex PCR; TCRdb keeps only in-frame clonotypes and omits some of them. This table has 240,000 or so clones, roughly 84% appearing once. The sequencing input was CD4+ T cells from blood. The receptors stem from a human donor in good health.

The chain links TRBV7-8 to TRBJ2-7; D is unresolved. From germline, CDR1 is SGHVS and CDR2 FQNEAQ. The CDR3 contains 11 residues. Trimming stripped 1 base from V and 5 bases from J, with 3 bases between. This CDR3 reads CASSLEHEQYF. CDR3 DNA: TGTGCCAGCAGCTTAGAACACGAGCAGTACTTC. The full variable domain, in which reference TRBV7-8 and TRBJ2-7 provide the parts outside the CDR3, is GAGVSQSPRYKVAKRGQDVALRCDPISGHVSLFWYQQALGQGPEFLTYFQNEAQLDKSGLPSDRFFAERPEGSVSTLKIQRTQQEDSAVYLCASSLEHEQYFGPGTRLTVT.

This clone occurred once. The rearrangement uses TRBV18 and TRBJ2-7; 7 bases are a match to TRBD1. Germline V CDR1 and CDR2: KGHSH, LQKENI. V shed 4 bases and J 5 bases; nucleotides not matched to a gene: 5. This CDR3 contains 13 residues. CDR3 bases: TGTGCCAGCTCACGCGACAGGGTCGACGAGCAGTACTTC. Amino acids: CASSRDRVDEQYF. Using reference TRBV18 and TRBJ2-7 for the parts outside the CDR3, the full variable domain is NAGVMQNPRHLVRRRGQEARLRCSPMKGHSHVYWYRQLPEEGLKFMVYLQKENIIDESGMPKERFSAEFPKEGPSILRIQQVVRGDSAAYFCASSRDRVDEQYFGPGTRLTVT.

The gene calls are TRBV7-8 and TRBJ2-1; TRBD2 is a possible D gene (6 bases). The CDR3 extends over 11 amino acids. Germline values: CDR1 SGHVS, CDR2 FQNEAQ. V was cut by 5 bases and J by 10 bases, with 9 bases left in between. CDR3 in DNA: TGTGCCAGCAGCCCCCGGGGGGAGCAGTTCTTC. Translation: CASSPRGEQFF.

This clone appeared a single time. This chain links TRBV7-2 with TRBJ2-5; D perhaps matches TRBD2 (5 bases). The CDR3 sequence is 14 residues long. Per germline, CDR1 SGHTA and CDR2 FQGNSA. Trimming shortened V by 4 bases and J by 0 bases, and 9 bases separated the two germline ends. As DNA, the CDR3 is TGTGCCAGCAGCTGGTCGGGGAACCAAGAGACCCAGTACTTC. This codes for CASSWSGNQETQYF.

The chain joins TRBV5-4 to TRBJ2-3; 8 nucleotides align to TRBD1. The CDR3 has 15 residues. J gave up 6 bases and V 0 bases, and 6 bases lay outside the gene matches. Looked up from germline, CDR1 is SGHNT and CDR2 is YYREEE (reference sequence). The CDR3 DNA is TGTGCCAGCAGCTTGGAGGACAGGGTTCAGGATACGCAGTATTTT. The encoded protein is CASSLEDRVQDTQYF.

The genes are TRBV5-1 and TRBJ2-1; 10 positions agree with TRBD2. V dropped 4 bases and J dropped 8; count of bases not matched to a gene: 12. Germline V gene lookup returns CDR1 SGHRS and CDR2 YFSETQ. CDR3 size: 16 residues. CDR3 in amino acids: CASSMLAGELSYEQFF. Here the CDR3 DNA reads TGCGCCAGCAGCATGCTAGCGGGAGAGCTGTCGTATGAGCAGTTCTTC.

This clone was found once. The chain has TRBV1 and TRBJ2-2; the table assigns TRBD2, which was not confirmed against the DNA. TRBV1 is a known pseudogene. The CDR3 length is 18 residues. As DNA, the CDR3 is TGCACCAGCAGCCTCGTTAGTAGTGCGGGGGGACTCACCGGGGAGCTGTTTTTT. Translated: CTSSLVSSAGGLTGELFF.

The rearrangement links TRBV5-6 to TRBJ1-5; TRBD1 matches 7 bases. Unmatched junction bases numbered 6, after V lost 1 base and J lost 5 bases. Germline V gene sequence: CDR1 SGHDT, CDR2 YYEEEE. CDR3 length: 15 amino acids. The CDR3 DNA reads as TGTGCCAGCAGCTTGCGCCAGGGGGGTCATCAGCCCCAGCATTTT. It is translated as CASSLRQGGHQPQHF. Filled out from reference TRBV5-6 and TRBJ1-5, the complete variable domain reads DAGVTQSPTHLIKTRGQQVTLRCSPKSGHDTVSWYQQALGQGPQFIFQYYEEEERQRGNFPDRFSGHQFPNYSSELNVNALLLGDSALYLCASSLRQGGHQPQHFGDGTRLSIL.

This clone has more than one count but fewer than ten. The J gene is TRBJ2-5, the V gene TRBV5-6; no clear D. This CDR3 region has 18 residues. Trimming shortened V by 5 bases and J by 1 base, and 24 bases separated the two germline ends. Germline V CDR1 and CDR2: SGHDT, YYEEEE. CDR3 DNA sequence: TGTGCCAGCAGGCGGCGTGTGGTGCTTGGGCTGATCCAAGAGACCCAGTACTTC. It translates to CASRRRVVLGLIQETQYF.

The V call is TRBV10-1, the J call TRBJ2-5; the D is unclear. The CDR3 has 13 residues. Germline V CDR1 and CDR2: WNHNN, SYGVQD (reference sequence). Deletions cut 0 bases from V and 4 bases from J, with 6 bases between. In DNA form, the CDR3 reads TGCGCCAGCAGTGAGTCCCGGAGAGAGACCCAGTACTTC. This translates into CASSESRRETQYF.

This clone was counted only a few times. The chain couples TRBV6-1 to TRBJ1-4; 9 bases map to TRBD1. Losses at the gene ends were 2 bases for V and 7 bases for J; bases not matched to a gene: 8. The CDR3 runs 16 residues. Germline CDR1 MNHNS, CDR2 SASEGT. In DNA form, the CDR3 reads TGTGCCAGCAGTGAACCACCTGGACAGGGGAGTGAAAAACTGTTTTTT. This translates into CASSEPPGQGSEKLFF.

This clone was seen a few times. This chain connects TRBV5-1 to TRBJ1-3, with 7 bases that match TRBD1. There are 15 residues in the CDR3. V lost 6 bases and J lost 0; bases outside the gene matches: 6. Germline assignment: CDR1 SGHRS and CDR2 YFSETQ. CDR3 in amino acids: CASTRDRSSGNTIYF. CDR3 nucleotide sequence: TGCGCCAGCACCCGGGACAGAAGCTCTGGAAACACCATATATTTT.

The V call is TRBV30, the J call TRBJ2-3; no definite D call. CDR3 size: 12 residues. In germline, CDR1 is GTSNPN, CDR2 SVGIG (reference sequence). Trimming cost V 0 bases and J 6 bases, with 7 bases left between them. This chain's CDR3 is CAWSVRWDTQYF. The CDR3 region has the DNA TGTGCCTGGAGTGTGCGTTGGGATACGCAGTATTTT.

The genes are TRBV6-1 and TRBJ2-7; D is perhaps TRBD2 (7 bases). Trimming pared 1 base from V and 3 bases from J, leaving 13 bases between. This CDR3 comprises 15 residues. In germline, CDR1 is MNHNS, CDR2 SASEGT. This CDR3 is CASSEGWGGLYEQYF. CDR3 in DNA: TGTGCCAGCAGTGAAGGATGGGGGGGGCTCTACGAGCAGTACTTC.

CDR3 DNA sequence: TGCGCCAGCGGACAGACAGACACCTATGGCTACACCTTC. Encoded protein: CASGQTDTYGYTF. This sequence joins TRBV5-1 and TRBJ1-2; the D gene is possibly TRBD1 (6 bases). The V and J ends lost 7 bases and 4 bases respectively, with 14 bases between them. From germline, CDR1 is SGHRS and CDR2 YFSETQ. CDR3 length equals 13 residues.

The rearrangement joins TRBV4-1 to TRBJ2-1; 8 nucleotides line up with TRBD2. The CDR3 has 18 residues. Per the germline V gene, CDR1 is MGHRA and CDR2 is YSYEKL. Trimming removed 0 bases from V and 3 bases from J; junction bases left unmatched: 10. CDR3 loop: CASSQEGYGGADYNEQFF. CDR3 nucleotides: TGCGCCAGCAGCCAAGAGGGGTACGGGGGGGCTGACTACAATGAGCAGTTCTTC.

This sequence joins TRBV5-1 and TRBJ2-2; 8 bases line up with TRBD2. V trimming: 4 bases; J trimming: 6 bases; junction bases outside the gene matches: 5. From germline, CDR1 is SGHRS and CDR2 YFSETQ. The CDR3 runs 14 residues. The CDR3 DNA follows: TGCGCCAGCAGCGGTTTGCGGGAGGCCGGGGAGCTGTTTTTT. Translation gives CASSGLREAGELFF.

The rearrangement joins TRBV6-6 to TRBJ2-2; possible D gene TRBD2, 7 bases. From germline, CDR1 is MNHNY and CDR2 SVGAGI (reference sequence). Trimming shortened V by 7 bases and J by 4 bases, and 16 bases separated the two germline ends. The CDR3 has 15 amino acids. CDR3 sequence reads: CASKGGRGATGELFF. CDR3 bases: TGTGCCAGCAAAGGGGGGAGGGGCGCCACCGGGGAGCTGTTTTTT.

The V gene is TRBV30, the J gene TRBJ2-1, with D possibly matching TRBD2 (7 bases). From germline, CDR1 is GTSNPN and CDR2 SVGIG (reference sequence). The ends were cut back, 4 bases at V and 0 bases at J, with 19 bases in the middle. This CDR3 spans 17 amino acids. The CDR3 DNA reads as TGTGCCTGGATCCCCAAGGGGGGGGCGAGCTCCTACAATGAGCAGTTCTTC. It specifies CAWIPKGGASSYNEQFF.

This sequence joins TRBV7-2 and TRBJ2-3, with TRBD2 identical over 8 bases. V was clipped by 1 base and J by 4 bases; unmatched bases: 10. Germline CDR1 reads SGHTA; CDR2 reads FQGNSA. The CDR3 runs 17 residues. The CDR3 nucleotides are TGTGCCAGCAGCTTAGGGGGGGGCGGGAGGTTGTCAGATACGCAGTATTTT. Translating it yields CASSLGGGGRLSDTQYF.

The V and J genes are TRBV7-9 and TRBJ2-7; tentative D call: TRBD1 (6 bases). V dropped 0 bases and J dropped 1 base, with 10 bases sitting between them. Germline CDR1 and CDR2: SEHNR and FQNEAQ (reference sequence). The CDR3 sequence is 15 residues long. CDR3 protein: CASSLAVGQSYEQYF. The CDR3 DNA reads TGTGCCAGCAGCTTAGCGGTAGGACAGTCCTACGAGCAGTACTTC.

The J gene is TRBJ1-3, the V gene TRBV11-2, with D perhaps TRBD1 (5 bases). Germline V gene data show CDR1 as SGHAT and CDR2 as FQNNGV. V lost 6 bases and J lost 0, with 18 bases in between. The CDR3 has 17 residues. The DNA for the CDR3 is TGTGCCAGCAGACCGACCTTTGGACAAACCTCTGGAAACACCATATATTTT. Its translation is CASRPTFGQTSGNTIYF.